Listed below are T cell receptor beta chains from one sample, sequenced in a study of blood T cell repertoires in COVID-19. Data came from immunoSEQ multiplex PCR; TCRdb stores just in-frame clones and leaves some out. The sample carries some 45,000 clones, around 85% recorded once. Sequencing input: peripheral blood. The receptors come from a human donor in a cohort sampled during active COVID-19. Each CDR3 is given with its conserved first and last residue. Fields, in order: V gene, J gene, CDR3 length, D gene, CDR3 protein. A D gene is named only where the DNA matches it firmly.

TRBV30	TRBJ1-1	13	-	CAWISPGITEAFF
TRBV10-3	TRBJ2-5	15	TRBD1	CAISEDRGSAETQYF
TRBV30	TRBJ1-5	13	-	CAWGMFGNQPQHF
TRBV10-3	TRBJ2-3	16	TRBD2	CAISGLAGALTDTQYF
TRBV7-9	TRBJ2-5	16	TRBD2	CASSLPTSGGPGTQYF
TRBV5-1	TRBJ1-2	15	-	CASSPGGGDNYGYTF
TRBV9	TRBJ2-3	16	TRBD2	CASSASGTSGADTQYF
TRBV29-1	TRBJ2-7	14	-	CSVEDLAGANEQYF
TRBV24-1	TRBJ2-3	13	TRBD2	CATSRGGTDTQYF
TRBV7-3	TRBJ2-5	13	-	CASSLGPGETQYF
TRBV7-8	TRBJ1-6	15	-	CASSPYGELKSPLHF
TRBV2	TRBJ2-3	14	-	CASSEQGNTDTQYF
TRBV9	TRBJ1-1	14	TRBD1	CASSFQGGDTEAFF
TRBV5-1	TRBJ1-4	12	-	CASSLTGQKLFF
TRBV18	TRBJ1-1	16	-	CASSPSPGLGNTEAFF
TRBV19	TRBJ1-1	14	TRBD1	CASSTRDRGTEAFF
TRBV4-3	TRBJ2-7	15	TRBD2	CASSRYSGSSYEQYF
TRBV9	TRBJ1-2	18	-	CASSTSPGGTTQNYGYTF
TRBV18	TRBJ1-6	15	-	CASSPRQGIESPLHF
TRBV5-4	TRBJ2-5	13	-	CASREARSETQYF
TRBV9	TRBJ2-3	15	TRBD2	CASSVNAGGPDTQYF
TRBV19	TRBJ2-2	16	TRBD1	CASSGTGQLPTGELFF
TRBV6-5	TRBJ1-6	15	-	CASSYSERVNSPLHF
TRBV5-5	TRBJ2-3	13	-	CASSLFVVDTQYF